This T cell receptor beta chain is from a study of CD8 T cells in Susac syndrome. The authors sequenced TCR beta from blood CD8+ and CD4+ T cells. The V end was cut by 4 bases, the J end by 5 bases, with 9 bases between. Germline V gene lookup returns CDR1 SGHAT and CDR2 FQNNGV. CDR3 length: 13 residues. An amount of RNA that ranged from about 0.45 to 1 ug was reverse transcribed with random hexamers. TCRdb passed the immunoSEQ multiplex PCR reads through MiXCR, listing each CDR3 protein once. Of 180,000 or so distinct CDR3 sequences detected, 95% appear once; the ten largest clones hold less than 0.11%.

This chain joins TRBV11-2 and TRBJ1-5; D is uncertain. The receptor was isolated from a human donor in good health. The sequencing input was CD4+ T cells from PBMCs. The CDR3 coding sequence is TGTGCCAGCAGCTCAACAAGGGATCAGCCCCAGCATTTT. Translating gives CASSSTRDQPQHF. Combining the CDR3 with reference TRBV11-2 and TRBJ1-5 gives the whole variable domain EAGVAQSPRYKIIEKRQSVAFWCNPISGHATLYWYQQILGQGPKLLIQFQNNGVVDDSQLPKDRFSAERLKGVDSTLKIQPAKLEDSAVYLCASSSTRDQPQHFGDGTRLSIL.